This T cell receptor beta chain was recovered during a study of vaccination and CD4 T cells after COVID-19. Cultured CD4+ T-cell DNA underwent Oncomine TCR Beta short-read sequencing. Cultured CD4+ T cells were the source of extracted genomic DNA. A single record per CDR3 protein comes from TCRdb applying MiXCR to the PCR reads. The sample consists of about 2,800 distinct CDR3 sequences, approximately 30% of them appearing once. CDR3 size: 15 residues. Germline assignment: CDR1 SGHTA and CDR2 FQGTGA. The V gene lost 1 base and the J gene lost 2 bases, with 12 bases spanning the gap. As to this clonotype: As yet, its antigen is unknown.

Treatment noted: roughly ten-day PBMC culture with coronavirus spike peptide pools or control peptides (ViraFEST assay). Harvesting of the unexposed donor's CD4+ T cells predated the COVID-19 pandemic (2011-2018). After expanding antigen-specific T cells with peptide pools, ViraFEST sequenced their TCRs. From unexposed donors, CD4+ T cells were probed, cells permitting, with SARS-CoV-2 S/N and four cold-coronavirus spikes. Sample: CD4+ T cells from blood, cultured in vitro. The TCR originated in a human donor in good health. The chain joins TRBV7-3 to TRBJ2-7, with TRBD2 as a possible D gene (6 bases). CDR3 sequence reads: CASSLRGDGPYEQYF. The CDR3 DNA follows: TGTGCCAGCAGCTTAAGGGGGGACGGGCCCTACGAGCAGTACTTC.